This T cell receptor (beta chain) was sequenced in a study of STAT5B mutations in CD4+ large granular lymphocyte leukemia. In regard to this clone: Its target is unknown.

Control samples were healthy donors' buffy coats. Study-wide findings and caveats: 8/27 top patient clones versus 2/35 control clones were TRBV06-family.

Here immunoSEQ multiplex PCR was the method, and the copy in TCRdb shows in-frame clones only, minus some. The sample lists about 29,000 clones; roughly 80% were seen once. Between the trimmed V and J ends, which lost 1 base and 5 bases, there was a span of 19 bases. This CDR3 contains 17 residues. Per germline, CDR1 SGHRS and CDR2 YFSETQ. The source is a human donor in good health. The sequencing sample was made of CD4+ T cells from blood buffy coats. The rearrangement uses TRBV5-1 and TRBJ2-1, with a tentative D call TRBD2 (5 bases). The CDR3 DNA sequence: TGCGCCAGCAGCTTGTTTGAAAAACCCTTCGGGGACAATGAGCAGTTCTTC. As protein: CASSLFEKPFGDNEQFF.